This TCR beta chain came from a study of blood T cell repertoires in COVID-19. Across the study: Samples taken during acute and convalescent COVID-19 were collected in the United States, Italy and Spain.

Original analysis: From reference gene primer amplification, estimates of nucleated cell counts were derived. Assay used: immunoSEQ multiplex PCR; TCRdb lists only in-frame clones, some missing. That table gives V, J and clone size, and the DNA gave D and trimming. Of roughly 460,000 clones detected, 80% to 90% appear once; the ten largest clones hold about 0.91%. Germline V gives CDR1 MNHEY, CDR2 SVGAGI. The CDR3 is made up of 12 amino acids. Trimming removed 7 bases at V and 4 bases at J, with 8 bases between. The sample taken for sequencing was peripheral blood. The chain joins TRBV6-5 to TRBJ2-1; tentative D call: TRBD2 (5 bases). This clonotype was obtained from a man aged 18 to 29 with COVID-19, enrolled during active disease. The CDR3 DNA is TGTGCCAGCACTAGCTCGTACAATGAGCAGTTCTTC. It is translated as CASTSSYNEQFF.